These 18 T cell receptor beta chains share one sample of origin, sequenced in a study of metastatic and nonmetastatic thyroid tumors. Before thyroid surgery, none of the patients had received any treatment. TCRdb re-clonotyped the PCR reads through MiXCR. The sample has about 59,000 clones, around 16% seen once. Sequenced input: blood. The receptors originated from a male donor with papillary thyroid cancer or a benign thyroid nodule (not recorded which). Some clones in this sample may be carry-over from other donors' samples.

This clone was seen only a few times. Because it lacks the conserved phenylalanine or tryptophan at the end, this CDR3 is likely a read error. This chain joins TRBV6-1 and TRBJ2-6; tentative D call: TRBD1 (5 bases). This CDR3 is 14 amino acids long. Per germline, CDR1 MNHNS and CDR2 SASEGT. CDR3 sequence (DNA): TGTGCCACTTCAAGGGGAAACTGGGCCAAAGTCCTGACTTCC. Its protein is CATSRGNWAKVLTS.

This clone was found many times. The J gene is TRBJ1-6, the V gene TRBV5-1; D is perhaps TRBD1 (6 bases). CDR3 length: 17 amino acids. Trimming stripped 1 base from V and 6 bases from J, with 17 bases between. Germline CDR1 and CDR2: SGHRS and YFSETQ. The CDR3 DNA is TGCGCCAGCAGCTTGAGCTTGGGGGCGGGCGGTAATTCACCCCTCCACTTT. It yields the protein CASSLSLGAGGNSPLHF.

J is TRBJ1-3 and V is TRBV9; D call uncertain. CDR1 is SGDLS and CDR2 is YYNGEE in the germline V gene. The CDR3 runs 17 residues. V was clipped by 0 bases and J by 0 bases, with 13 bases between them. This chain's CDR3 is CASSVGPPRSSGNTIYF. The CDR3 DNA is TGTGCCAGCAGCGTAGGCCCTCCCCGCAGCTCTGGAAACACCATATATTTT.

J is TRBJ2-5 and V is TRBV5-1; 7 bases fit TRBD2. The CDR3 has 16 residues. V lost 4 bases, J lost 5 bases, and 14 bases stayed unmatched. Germline loops: CDR1 SGHRS, CDR2 YFSETQ. CDR3 residues: CASSRLAVGGMETQYF. CDR3 DNA sequence: TGCGCCAGCAGCCGGCTAGCGGTGGGGGGAATGGAGACCCAGTACTTC.

As for this clone: A much larger clone is a single base away; this may be a read error. The chain carries TRBV30 and TRBJ1-2; D is possibly TRBD1 (6 bases). Germline loops: CDR1 GTSNPN, CDR2 SVGIG (reference sequence). The CDR3 is made up of 13 amino acids. Written as DNA, the CDR3 is TGTGCCCGGAGTGTAACCGGGGGCCATGGCTACACCTTC. Protein product: CARSVTGGHGYTF.

This clone was recorded many times. The chain is built from TRBV5-1 and TRBJ2-3, with a weak D call TRBD2 (6 bases). This CDR3 comprises 15 residues. Trimming stripped 2 bases from V and 2 bases from J, with 12 bases between. Germline CDR1 SGHRS, CDR2 YFSETQ. The chain's CDR3 is CASSFTSRTTDTQYF. CDR3 in DNA: TGCGCCAGCAGCTTTACTAGCAGGACCACAGATACGCAGTATTTT.

This clone has ten or more counts. The chain is built from TRBV7-9 and TRBJ1-4, with D uncertain. Trimming took off 5 bases at V and 5 bases at J, with 12 bases between the two ends. Germline-derived CDR1 and CDR2 are SEHNR and FQNEAQ (reference sequence). The CDR3 is 14 amino acids. CDR3 sequence (DNA): TGTGCCAGCAGCCAGCCGGGGTTGAATGAAAAACTGTTTTTT. Its translation: CASSQPGLNEKLFF.

At least ten counts were recorded for this clone. The V and J genes are TRBV28 and TRBJ1-2, with 7 bases aligning to TRBD1. The CDR3 totals 14 residues. Germline assignment: CDR1 MDHEN and CDR2 SYDVKM. V lost 3 bases to trimming and J lost 4 bases; unmatched junction nucleotides: 5. CDR3 nucleotides: TGTGCCAGCAGTTTGTCGACAGGGCCCTATGGCTACACCTTC. Protein: CASSLSTGPYGYTF.

This clone was detected ten times or more. The chain employs TRBV20-1 and TRBJ1-6; maybe TRBD1 (5 bases). V was trimmed by 0 bases and J by 1 base, leaving 16 bases between them. CDR3 length: 18 amino acids. Germline V gene lookup returns CDR1 DFQATT and CDR2 SNEGSKA (reference sequence). CDR3 protein: CSARDPGRGHSYNSPLHF. In DNA, the CDR3 is TGCAGTGCTAGAGATCCAGGACGGGGCCATTCCTATAATTCACCCCTCCACTTT.

A word on this clone: One base away lies a much larger clone, so this may be a sequencing read error. The V and J genes are TRBV28 and TRBJ2-1; 8 bases line up with TRBD2. With V trimmed by 5 bases and J by 8 bases, 11 bases remained unmatched. The CDR3 has 15 amino acids. The germline CDR1 and CDR2 sequences are MDHEN and SYDVKM. Here the CDR3 DNA reads TGTGCCAGCAGTCCGGGACTAGTGGGAGCGTATGAGCAGTTCTTC. Amino acids: CASSPGLVGAYEQFF.

This clone was found a few times. The chain employs TRBV6-1 and TRBJ1-2; possibly TRBD1 for D (5 bases). The V gene lost 5 bases and the J gene lost 0 bases, with 13 bases spanning the gap. The length of the CDR3 is 15 residues. Germline CDR1 and CDR2: MNHNS and SASEGT. CDR3 sequence: CASSRTGQANYGYTF. Written as DNA, the CDR3 is TGTGCCAGCAGTCGGACGGGGCAAGCTAACTATGGCTACACCTTC.

This clone is medium-sized (0.01 to 0.1%) by share. The chain recombines TRBV6-1 with TRBJ1-6; D remains unclear. Germline V gives CDR1 MNHNS, CDR2 SASEGT. CDR3 length: 11 amino acids. V lost 2 bases, J lost 13 bases, and 6 bases lay in between. This CDR3 is CASSESRPLHF. The CDR3 DNA is TGTGCCAGCAGTGAATCTAGGCCCCTCCACTTT.

This clone showed up many times. The V call is TRBV6-4, the J call TRBJ2-3; 10 bases match TRBD1. Germline trimming cut 0 bases from V and 4 bases from J; bases unmatched to any gene: 1. Germline V CDR1 and CDR2: MRHNA, SNTAGT. CDR3 size: 15 residues. The CDR3: CASSDSTGGADTQYF. CDR3 nucleotides: TGTGCCAGCAGTGACTCGACAGGGGGCGCAGATACGCAGTATTTT.

The V gene is TRBV20-1, the J gene TRBJ2-3; tentative D call: TRBD1 (6 bases). The CDR3 extends over 16 amino acids. Germline V gives CDR1 DFQATT, CDR2 SNEGSKA (reference sequence). Trimming stripped 5 bases from V and 0 bases from J, with 18 bases between. The CDR3 protein is CSASPDSHSSTDTQYF. The CDR3 DNA reads TGCAGTGCTTCCCCGGACAGTCACTCTAGCACAGATACGCAGTATTTT.

This clone appeared many times. The rearrangement links TRBV20-1 to TRBJ1-1, with a tentative D call TRBD1 (5 bases). Trimming cost V 5 bases and J 0 bases, with 13 bases left between them. The germline V gene has CDR1 DFQATT and CDR2 SNEGSKA (reference sequence). The CDR3 has 14 residues. CDR3 residues: CSAPVGAMNTEAFF. CDR3 DNA sequence: TGCAGTGCTCCGGTCGGGGCTATGAACACTGAAGCTTTCTTT.

Turning to this clone: A much larger clonotype is one base distant, so this may be a read error. The chain is built from TRBV18 and TRBJ2-1; the D gene is possibly TRBD2 (6 bases). Trimming left V 3 bases short and J 4 bases short, with 22 bases between. The CDR3 is made up of 18 amino acids. CDR1 is KGHSH, CDR2 LQKENI, per germline. The CDR3 region has the DNA TGTGCCAGCTCACCCTATCCGATTGGGGCGGGGTATTACAATGAGCAGTTCTTC. Translation gives CASSPYPIGAGYYNEQFF.

This clone was detected ten times or more. The CDR3 DNA follows: TGTGCCAGCTCACTACGGACTAGCCCCACCGGGGAGCTGTTTTTT. It yields the protein CASSLRTSPTGELFF. V usage is TRBV18 and J usage is TRBJ2-2, with 8 positions matching TRBD2. The CDR3 sequence is 15 residues long. The ends lost 4 bases at V and 4 bases at J; junction bases unmatched: 5. Germline loops: CDR1 KGHSH, CDR2 LQKENI.

Details on this clone: Given a much more abundant clone one base away, this may be a read error. The chain employs TRBV11-2 and TRBJ1-6; D perhaps matches TRBD1 (6 bases). The V end lost 0 bases, the J end lost 10 bases, and 22 bases lay between the germline ends. Germline assignment: CDR1 SGHAT and CDR2 FQNNGV. This CDR3 comprises 18 residues. The CDR3 nucleotides are TGTGCCAGCAGCTTAGAAGTATGGACGGGGGGGCGAGTCTCACCCCTCCACTTT. It encodes CASSLEVWTGGRVSPLHF.